The 5 T cell receptor beta chains reported below all come from one sample, sequenced in a study of CD8 T cells in Susac syndrome (dated by TCRdb to the late 2010s). The library was built by means of the immunoSEQ multiplex PCR assay. RNA was extracted using the RNeasy kit, and 0.5 to 1 microgram was reverse transcribed with random hexamers. Through fastp at Q25 and MiXCR, TCRdb rebuilt clones from the public reads, retaining in-frame beta chains. When rows share a CDR3 protein, they turn into one entry using the most common DNA and genes. The sample table records tens of thousands of distinct CDR3 sequences; roughly 94% of these occur just once. The ten largest clones add up to more than 0.45% of the sample. The sample was CD8+ T cells from PBMCs. The receptor source for this set is a human donor with Susac syndrome.

This chain connects TRBV4-2 to TRBJ1-4, with TRBD1 matching 10 bases. Trimming removed 1 base from V and 0 bases from J; junction bases left unmatched: 5. From germline, CDR1 is LGHNA and CDR2 YNFKEQ. CDR3 length: 18 amino acids. The CDR3 loop is CASSQGAGTGATNEKLFF. In DNA, the CDR3 is TGTGCCAGCAGCCAAGGTGCCGGGACAGGGGCAACTAATGAAAAACTGTTTTTT.

V and J are TRBV19 and TRBJ2-7, with 7 nucleotides matching TRBD1. Per germline, CDR1 LNHDA and CDR2 SQIVND (reference sequence). V dropped 3 bases and J dropped 0; count of bases not matched to a gene: 2. There are 14 residues in the CDR3. The CDR3 DNA is TGTGCCAGTAGTATGGGGACAGCCTCCTACGAGCAGTACTTC. Translating gives CASSMGTASYEQYF.

This chain connects TRBV5-6 to TRBJ2-5; TRBD1 aligns across 7 bases. The trim removed 3 bases at V and 3 bases at J, leaving 2 bases unmatched. CDR1 is SGHDT and CDR2 is YYEEEE in the germline V gene. The CDR3 runs to 13 residues. CDR3 bases: TGTGCCAGCAGCTCTGGACAGGAAGAGACCCAGTACTTC. This encodes CASSSGQEETQYF.

The V gene is TRBV3-1, the J gene TRBJ2-7; 7 nucleotides align to TRBD1. Germline values: CDR1 LGHDT, CDR2 YNNKEL (reference sequence). V lost 1 base and J lost 7; bases outside the gene matches: 7. The CDR3 loop spans 14 amino acids. The CDR3 sequence: CASSQATGAGEQYF. As DNA, the CDR3 is TGTGCCAGCAGCCAAGCAACAGGGGCTGGTGAGCAGTACTTC.

The chain carries TRBV27 and TRBJ1-1; the match to TRBD1 covers 12 bases. The V segment lost 0 bases and the J segment 0 bases; nucleotides outside the gene matches: 8. From germline, CDR1 is MNHEY and CDR2 SMNVEV (reference sequence). The CDR3 loop spans 19 amino acids. CDR3: CASSLSIMGTGGMNTEAFF. In nucleotides, the CDR3 is TGTGCCAGCAGTTTATCGATAATGGGGACAGGGGGCATGAACACTGAAGCTTTCTTT.